Following are 20 T cell receptor beta chains from one sample sequenced in a study of control samples from healthy donors and cancer patients (dated by TCRdb to about 2020). The receptor library was made with the immunoSEQ multiplex PCR assay. TCRdb limited this immuneACCESS table to in-frame rearrangements with V and J called. A share of clones is missing; checked studies link under half to unresolved V genes, and the rest is unexplained. The sample has approximately 120,000 clones on record, 85% to 95% of them singletons. The top ten constitute about 0.6% of the sample. What was sequenced was PBMCs. These receptors were taken from a man older than 75 with head and neck cancer.

This clone was seen once. In DNA, the CDR3 is TGTGCCAGCTCTGTGCTGGGGGCGGGTGGCTACACCTTC. It codes for CASSVLGAGGYTF. This chain links TRBV25-1 with TRBJ1-2; TRBD1 is a possible D gene (6 bases). The V end lost 8 bases, the J end lost 7 bases, and 17 bases lay between the germline ends. Germline-derived CDR1 and CDR2 are MGHDK and SYGVNS. The length of the CDR3 is 13 residues.

This clone was seen only a few times. The chain recombines TRBV9 with TRBJ1-5; TRBD1 matches 7 bases. J was trimmed by 6 bases and V by 0 bases; bases with no gene match: 3. Per the germline V gene, CDR1 is SGDLS and CDR2 is YYNGEE. CDR3 length: 14 residues. This CDR3 is CASSVGQGSQPQHF. In DNA, the CDR3 is TGTGCCAGCAGCGTAGGACAGGGCAGTCAGCCCCAGCATTTT. The whole variable domain, remainder taken from reference TRBV9 and TRBJ1-5, is DSGVTQTPKHLITATGQRVTLRCSPRSGDLSVYWYQQSLDQGLQFLIQYYNGEERAKGNILERFSAQQFPDLHSELNLSSLELGDSALYFCASSVGQGSQPQHFGDGTRLSIL.

The chain is built from TRBV5-4 and TRBJ2-1; D call uncertain. Germline CDR1 SGHNT, CDR2 YYREEE (reference sequence). V lost 0 bases to trimming and J lost 6 bases, with 10 bases between them. This CDR3 region has 14 residues. The CDR3 bases are TGTGCCAGCAGCTTGGACCGGCGGTCCAATGAGCAGTTCTTC. It is translated as CASSLDRRSNEQFF.

The rearrangement links TRBV5-1 to TRBJ1-1, with TRBD1 matching over 9 bases. The CDR3 runs 14 residues. Germline V gene sequence: CDR1 SGHRS, CDR2 YFSETQ. Trimming at V came to 4 bases and at J to 1 base, leaving 2 bases not matched to a gene. This CDR3 is CASSVGQGNTEAFF. In nucleotides, the CDR3 is TGCGCCAGCAGCGTGGGACAGGGGAACACTGAAGCTTTCTTT.

V gene TRBV18 combines with J gene TRBJ1-3; no clear D. The CDR3 contains 16 residues. Per germline, CDR1 KGHSH and CDR2 LQKENI. V lost 5 bases, J lost 1 base, and 15 bases lay in between. CDR3 protein: CASSITAGGSGNTIYF. The CDR3 DNA is TGTGCCAGCTCAATAACCGCGGGCGGGTCTGGAAACACCATATATTTT.

The chain links TRBV6-1 to TRBJ1-4; D is perhaps TRBD1 (6 bases). Trimming took off 2 bases at V and 3 bases at J, with 10 bases between the two ends. The CDR3 is made up of 15 amino acids. The V gene's germline CDR1 is MNHNS and CDR2 SASEGT. The CDR3 is CASSELGAANEKLFF. The CDR3 DNA reads TGTGCCAGCAGTGAACTGGGGGCGGCTAATGAAAAACTGTTTTTT.

The V gene is TRBV12-3 or TRBV12-4, the J gene TRBJ1-1; possible D gene TRBD1, 6 bases. The V and J ends lost 4 bases and 8 bases respectively, with 14 bases between them. The CDR3 covers 13 residues. CDR3 sequence reads: CASSSNHRVEAFF. CDR3 in DNA: TGTGCCAGCAGTTCCAATCACAGGGTAGAAGCTTTCTTT.

This clone occurred a few times. The chain recombines TRBV5-4 with TRBJ1-6, with 7 bases that match TRBD1. In germline, CDR1 is SGHNT, CDR2 YYREEE (reference sequence). This CDR3 region has 15 residues. V was clipped by 0 bases and J by 8 bases; unmatched bases: 5. The CDR3 sequence: CASSLGKGADSPLHF. The CDR3 DNA is TGTGCCAGCAGCTTGGGGAAGGGGGCCGATTCACCCCTCCACTTT. The full variable domain, completed using reference TRBV5-4 and TRBJ1-6, is ETGVTQSPTHLIKTRGQQVTLRCSSQSGHNTVSWYQQALGQGPQFIFQYYREEENGRGNFPPRFSGLQFPNYSSELNVNALELDDSALYLCASSLGKGADSPLHFGNGTRLTVT.

The chain couples TRBV2 to TRBJ1-1; D is uncertain. CDR3 length equals 14 residues. From germline, CDR1 is SNHLY and CDR2 FYNNEI. Trimming took 4 bases from V and 6 from J, leaving 15 bases between them. CDR3 in DNA: TGTGCCAGCAGTGTATCCCCCCCCCAACCTGAAGCTTTCTTT. As protein: CASSVSPPQPEAFF.

This sequence joins TRBV10-3 and TRBJ2-3; 10 bases match TRBD2. The CDR3 sequence is 16 residues long. Germline V lookup: CDR1 ENHRY, CDR2 SYGVKD. V lost 4 bases, J lost 1 base, and 5 bases stayed unmatched. CDR3 in amino acids: CAISGTSGARTDTQYF. The CDR3 nucleotides are TGTGCCATCAGTGGAACTAGCGGGGCCCGCACAGATACGCAGTATTTT.

This chain links TRBV4-2 with TRBJ2-3; 7 bases fit TRBD1. This CDR3 is built from 13 residues. The germline V gene encodes CDR1 LGHNA and CDR2 YNFKEQ. The junction had 7 bases not matched to a gene; V was cut back by 2 bases and J by 11 bases. The CDR3 DNA reads as TGTGCCAGCAGCCAAAAGGGGGCTAGCCTGCAGTATTTT. Its protein is CASSQKGASLQYF.

The chain's CDR3 is CASSLRGRRLQPQHF. CDR3 nucleotide sequence: TGTGCCAGCAGCTTGCGGGGCAGAAGGCTTCAGCCCCAGCATTTT. V gene TRBV5-8 combines with J gene TRBJ1-5; D is possibly TRBD1 (5 bases). V was trimmed by 1 base and J by 6 bases, leaving 14 bases between them. Germline CDR1 reads SGHTS; CDR2 reads YDEGEE. The CDR3 is 15 residues long.

This clone was found once. The V gene is TRBV18, the J gene TRBJ2-5, with a tentative D call TRBD2 (6 bases). This CDR3 region has 13 residues. V was shortened by 5 bases and J by 2 bases, with 9 bases between the two germline ends. Looked up from germline, CDR1 is KGHSH and CDR2 is LQKENI. In nucleotides, the CDR3 is TGTGCCAGCTCAAACGGACTACAAGAGACCCAGTACTTC. Protein sequence: CASSNGLQETQYF.

The chain carries TRBV4-1 and TRBJ1-4; D is unclear. Germline CDR1 reads MGHRA; CDR2 reads YSYEKL. The CDR3 spans 14 residues. V was shortened by 0 bases and J by 5 bases, with 7 bases between the two germline ends. The CDR3 sequence is CASSQDQLNEKLFF. The CDR3 coding sequence is TGCGCCAGCAGCCAAGACCAGTTGAATGAAAAACTGTTTTTT.

This clone was seen only a few times. This chain connects TRBV2 to TRBJ1-3; D gene uncertain. This CDR3 comprises 15 residues. Germline V lookup: CDR1 SNHLY, CDR2 FYNNEI. The germline V and J ends were trimmed by 2 bases and 4 bases, with 12 bases remaining between them. In DNA form, the CDR3 reads TGTGCCAGCAGTGAATCCATGGGCCGGGGAAACACCATATATTTT. Translation: CASSESMGRGNTIYF. The whole variable domain, filled in from reference TRBV2 and TRBJ1-3, reads EPEVTQTPSHQVTQMGQEVILRCVPISNHLYFYWYRQILGQKVEFLVSFYNNEISEKSEIFDDQFSVERPDGSNFTLKIRSTKLEDSAMYFCASSESMGRGNTIYFGEGSWLTVV.

This chain uses TRBV6-1 with TRBJ2-7, with 9 bases fitting TRBD1. The CDR3 is made up of 20 amino acids. V trimming: 2 bases; J trimming: 2 bases; junction bases outside the gene matches: 19. Germline CDR1 reads MNHNS; CDR2 reads SASEGT. CDR3: CASSERRWGDRDISTYEQYF. The CDR3 coding sequence is TGTGCCAGCAGTGAAAGGAGGTGGGGGGACAGGGACATTTCCACCTACGAGCAGTACTTC.

The genes are TRBV5-1 and TRBJ2-7, with no clear D. This CDR3 is built from 13 residues. The germline V and J ends were trimmed by 4 bases and 1 base, with 9 bases remaining between them. Germline CDR1 SGHRS, CDR2 YFSETQ. The CDR3 DNA is TGCGCCAGCAGCACGCCCGGTTCCTACGAGCAGTACTTC. This gives the protein CASSTPGSYEQYF.

The chain links TRBV24-1 to TRBJ1-5; D gene uncertain. Germline values: CDR1 KGHDR, CDR2 SFDVKD. This CDR3 contains 14 residues. The ends were cut back, 5 bases at V and 1 base at J, with 8 bases in the middle. DNA for the CDR3: TGTGCCACCAGTGGAAGTGGAAGCAATCAGCCCCAGCATTTT. The encoded protein is CATSGSGSNQPQHF.

This chain links TRBV19 with TRBJ1-1; a possible D gene is TRBD1 (6 bases). V lost 4 bases, J lost 6 bases, and 12 bases lay in between. Germline V gene sequence: CDR1 LNHDA, CDR2 SQIVND (reference sequence). This CDR3 has 13 residues. As DNA, the CDR3 is TGTGCCAGTAGTAATACAGGGTTGGCTGAAGCTTTCTTT. Residues: CASSNTGLAEAFF.

The chain is built from TRBV18 and TRBJ2-7; D gene uncertain. Germline V lookup: CDR1 KGHSH, CDR2 LQKENI. Deletions cut 6 bases from V and 3 bases from J, with 15 bases between. The CDR3 is 14 amino acids. The CDR3 bases are TGTGCCAGCTCGATAACCGGGCAGGACTACGAGCAGTACTTC. Translation gives CASSITGQDYEQYF.